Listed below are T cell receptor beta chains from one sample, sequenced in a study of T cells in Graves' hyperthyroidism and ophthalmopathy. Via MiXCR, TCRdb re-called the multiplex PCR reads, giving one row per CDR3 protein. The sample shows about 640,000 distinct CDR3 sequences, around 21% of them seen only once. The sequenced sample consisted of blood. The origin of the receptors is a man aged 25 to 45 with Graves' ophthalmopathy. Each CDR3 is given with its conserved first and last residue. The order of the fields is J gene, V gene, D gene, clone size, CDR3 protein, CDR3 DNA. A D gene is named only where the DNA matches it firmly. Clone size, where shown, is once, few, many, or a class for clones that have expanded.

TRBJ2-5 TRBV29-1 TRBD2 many CSVLAGGQETQYF TGCAGCGTTCTAGCGGGAGGACAAGAGACCCAGTACTTC
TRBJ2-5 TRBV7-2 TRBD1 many CASSFGTARETQYF TGTGCCAGCAGCTTCGGGACAGCGAGAGAGACCCAGTACTTC
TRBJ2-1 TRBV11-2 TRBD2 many CASSFRVAGNNEQFF TGTGCCAGCAGCTTTAGGGTAGCGGGAAACAATGAGCAGTTCTTC
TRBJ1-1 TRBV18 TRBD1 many CASSPPGTGGHEAFF TGTGCCAGCTCACCACCGGGAACAGGGGGTCATGAAGCTTTCTTT
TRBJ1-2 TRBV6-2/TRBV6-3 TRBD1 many CASTPGQGLGGYTF TGTGCCAGCACCCCGGGACAGGGACTAGGAGGCTACACCTTC
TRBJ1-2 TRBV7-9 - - CASSFRTDRYGYTF TGTGCCAGCAGCTTCAGGACAGATCGCTATGGCTACACCTTC
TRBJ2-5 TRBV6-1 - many CASSYSSETQYF TGTGCCAGCAGTTACAGTTCCGAGACCCAGTACTTC
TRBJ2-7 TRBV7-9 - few CASSLAQRTYEQYF TGTGCCAGCAGCTTAGCACAGAGAACCTACGAGCAGTACTTC
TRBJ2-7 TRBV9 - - CASSVDPSLSYEQYF TGTGCCAGCAGCGTAGATCCTAGTCTCTCCTACGAGCAGTACTTC
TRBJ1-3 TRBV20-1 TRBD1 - CSATQTGGRGNTIYF TGCAGTGCTACACAAACAGGGGGCCGTGGAAACACCATATATTTT
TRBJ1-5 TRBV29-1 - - CSVAPGDSNQPQHF TGCAGCGTTGCTCCCGGAGATAGCAATCAGCCCCAGCATTTT
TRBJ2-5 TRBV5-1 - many CASSLLASTTGQETQYF TGCGCCAGCAGCTTACTCGCTTCTACGACAGGTCAAGAGACCCAGTACTTC
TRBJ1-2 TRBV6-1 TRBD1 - CAVDLDRPTYGYTF TGTGCCGTAGACCTGGACAGGCCGACCTATGGCTACACCTTC
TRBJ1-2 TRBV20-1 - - CSTHNPGTYGYTF TGCAGCACCCACAACCCAGGGACGTATGGCTACACCTTC
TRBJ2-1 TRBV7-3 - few CASTVYNEQFF TGTGCCAGCACCGTCTACAATGAGCAGTTCTTC
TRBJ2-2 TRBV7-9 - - CASSPRVSTGELFF TGTGCCAGCAGCCCAAGGGTGAGCACCGGGGAGCTGTTTTTT
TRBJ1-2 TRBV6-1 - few CASSDLGFGQGNYGYTF TGTGCCAGCAGTGATCTCGGCTTCGGTCAGGGTAACTATGGCTACACCTTC
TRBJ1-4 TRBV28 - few CASRGTNEKLFF TGTGCCAGCAGGGGCACTAATGAAAAACTGTTTTTT
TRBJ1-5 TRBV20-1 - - CSAREPRGNNQPQHF TGCAGTGCTAGAGAGCCCCGGGGGAACAATCAGCCCCAGCATTTT
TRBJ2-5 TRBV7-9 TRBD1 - CASSSAGTGRQETQYF TGTGCCAGCAGCTCCGCTGGGACAGGGAGACAAGAGACCCAGTACTTC
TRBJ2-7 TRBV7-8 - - CASSLHGRSYEQYF TGTGCCAGCAGCTTGCACGGCAGATCCTACGAGCAGTACTTC
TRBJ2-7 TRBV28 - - CASTPGSFPYEQYF TGTGCCAGCACCCCGGGCAGTTTTCCCTACGAGCAGTACTTC
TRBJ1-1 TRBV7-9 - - CASSYKKTEAFF TGTGCCAGCAGCTACAAGAAGACTGAAGCTTTCTTT
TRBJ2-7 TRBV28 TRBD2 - CASSGTGLADSYEQYF TGTGCCAGCAGTGGGACGGGACTAGCCGACTCCTACGAGCAGTACTTC